This T cell receptor beta chain was sequenced during a study of vaccination and CD4 T cells after COVID-19. As for time point: late sampling 161 to 241 days after vaccination in a few convalescent patients. Sample treatment: approximately 9-day PBMC culture with coronavirus spike peptide pools or control peptides (ViraFEST assay). On this clonotype itself: Its antigen is not identified.

Cultured CD4+ T-cell DNA underwent Oncomine TCR Beta short-read sequencing. TCRdb re-derived calls from the PCR reads in MiXCR, one entry per CDR3 protein. The data show approximately 23,000 distinct CDR3 sequences, more than 30% seen once. Sequenced material: CD4+ T cells from blood, cultured in vitro, taken about 7 months after SARS-CoV-2 vaccination. The sequence was obtained from a human donor who had recovered from COVID-19.

In nucleotides, the CDR3 is TGCAGTGCGCAAGCGGGAGATGGGAGGGAGACAGATACGCAGTATTTT. Amino acids: CSAQAGDGRETDTQYF. This chain joins TRBV20-1 and TRBJ2-3, with TRBD2 identical over 8 bases. The CDR3 covers 16 residues. CDR1 DFQATT and CDR2 SNEGSKA come from the germline V gene (reference sequence). After removal of 6 bases from V and 3 bases from J, the junction contained 14 bases not matched to a gene.